These 23 T cell receptor beta chains were all obtained from the same sample, sequenced in a study of graft-versus-host responses after intestinal transplantation. No antigens are known for them. Generated by immunoSEQ multiplex PCR, the TCRdb table keeps only in-frame clones and is missing some. The sample includes 80,000 to 95,000 clones, about 93% of them seen just once. The sequences come from unstimulated CD8+ T cells sorted from spleen or lymph node cells, collected before intestinal transplant. All receptors derive from a human donor who received an intestinal transplant.

The CDR3 DNA sequence: TGTGCCAGCAGCGAGACCGACATGGGGAACACTGAAGCTTTCTTT. Residues: CASSETDMGNTEAFF. This chain joins TRBV9 and TRBJ1-1; D call uncertain. Looked up from germline, CDR1 is SGDLS and CDR2 is YYNGEE. The V and J ends lost 3 bases and 1 base respectively, with 13 bases between them. The CDR3 runs 15 residues.

V is TRBV29-1 and J is TRBJ1-2, with 7 positions matching TRBD1. The germline gives CDR1 SQVTM, CDR2 ANQGSEA. V lost 4 bases, J lost 4 bases, and 6 bases stayed unmatched. The CDR3 length is 13 residues. Here the CDR3 reads CSVVTGTGYGYTF. CDR3 nucleotide sequence: TGCAGCGTTGTGACAGGGACGGGCTATGGCTACACCTTC.

V gene TRBV4-3 combines with J gene TRBJ2-3; D is perhaps TRBD1 (7 bases). Trimming took 0 bases from V and 1 from J, leaving 14 bases between them. The CDR3 totals 17 residues. In germline, CDR1 is LGHNA, CDR2 YSLEER. The CDR3 protein is CASSQDRGRGGTDTQYF. The CDR3 DNA reads TGCGCCAGCAGCCAAGATCGGGGCAGGGGGGGCACAGATACGCAGTATTTT.

In its sample, this clone was seen a few times. The gene calls are TRBV6-5 and TRBJ2-3; TRBD2 agrees at 9 bases. V dropped 3 bases and J dropped 2; count of bases not matched to a gene: 6. The CDR3 length is 16 residues. CDR1 is MNHEY and CDR2 is SVGAGI in the germline V gene. The CDR3 DNA is TGTGCCAGCAGTTATAGCGGGGGCATGGACACAGATACGCAGTATTTT. Encoded protein: CASSYSGGMDTDTQYF.

This rearrangement joins TRBV30 to TRBJ2-7, with 8 bases aligning to TRBD1. Germline V gene sequence: CDR1 GTSNPN, CDR2 SVGIG (reference sequence). V lost 4 bases to trimming and J lost 5 bases; unmatched junction nucleotides: 7. The CDR3 loop spans 13 amino acids. CDR3 loop: CAWNQGANDEQYF. CDR3 nucleotides: TGTGCCTGGAACCAGGGGGCCAACGACGAGCAGTACTTC.

V usage is TRBV7-9 and J usage is TRBJ2-7; the match to TRBD2 covers 7 bases. Germline V gene lookup returns CDR1 SEHNR and CDR2 FQNEAQ (reference sequence). V dropped 5 bases and J dropped 3; count of bases not matched to a gene: 7. This CDR3 is built from 14 residues. CDR3 amino acids: CASSPGGGNYEQYF. In DNA, the CDR3 is TGTGCCAGCAGCCCCGGGGGAGGGAACTACGAGCAGTACTTC. The full variable domain, with the rest looked up from reference TRBV7-9 and TRBJ2-7, is DTGVSQNPRHKITKRGQNVTFRCDPISEHNRLYWYRQTLGQGPEFLTYFQNEAQLEKSRLLSDRFSAERPKGSFSTLEIQRTEQGDSAMYLCASSPGGGNYEQYFGPGTRLTVT.

The chain combines TRBV7-8 with TRBJ1-1; 10 nucleotides match TRBD1. The CDR3 runs 17 residues. The V and J ends lost 2 bases and 3 bases, in that order; junction bases with no gene match: 9. Looked up from germline, CDR1 is SGHVS and CDR2 is FQNEAQ. The CDR3 is CASSLRPDRGEDTEAFF. The CDR3 bases are TGTGCCAGCAGCTTAAGGCCGGACAGGGGGGAGGACACTGAAGCTTTCTTT.

V gene TRBV2 combines with J gene TRBJ2-2; 7 nucleotides line up with TRBD1. J lost 1 base, V lost 4 bases, and 3 bases had no gene match. The CDR3 loop spans 15 amino acids. Germline loops: CDR1 SNHLY, CDR2 FYNNEI. The CDR3 nucleotides read TGTGCCAGCAGTGGGGACAGATTGAACACCGGGGAGCTGTTTTTT. Its protein is CASSGDRLNTGELFF.

The rearrangement uses TRBV27 and TRBJ2-3; 12 bases align to TRBD2. The CDR3 sequence is 19 residues long. V trimming: 3 bases; J trimming: 0 bases; junction bases outside the gene matches: 10. In germline, CDR1 is MNHEY, CDR2 SMNVEV (reference sequence). The CDR3 nucleotides read TGTGCCAGCAGTTTCAGAACTAGCGGGGGGCCGGCTAGCACAGATACGCAGTATTTT. As protein: CASSFRTSGGPASTDTQYF.

This chain connects TRBV7-2 to TRBJ1-4; maybe TRBD1 (6 bases). This CDR3 has 16 residues. The germline V and J ends were trimmed by 0 bases and 7 bases, with 15 bases remaining between them. Germline V CDR1 and CDR2: SGHTA, FQGNSA. CDR3 in amino acids: CASSLATWTASEKLFF. Here the CDR3 DNA reads TGTGCCAGCAGCTTAGCCACCTGGACAGCCAGTGAAAAACTGTTTTTT.

The chain couples TRBV2 to TRBJ2-7; D unclear. There are 16 residues in the CDR3. V was clipped by 4 bases and J by 4 bases, with 20 bases between them. Germline CDR1 SNHLY, CDR2 FYNNEI. CDR3 coding DNA: TGTGCCAGCAGTGCCCCTCAAGGTCCAGTGCGGTACGAGCAGTACTTC. Amino acids: CASSAPQGPVRYEQYF.

The sample holds a few counts of this clone. V is TRBV10-2 and J is TRBJ1-1, with unresolved D. Germline-derived CDR1 and CDR2 are WSHSY and SAAADI. The CDR3 loop spans 13 amino acids. The germline V and J ends were trimmed by 4 bases and 1 base, with 7 bases remaining between them. The CDR3 here is CASSGFGNTEAFF. The CDR3 bases are TGCGCCAGCAGTGGATTCGGGAACACTGAAGCTTTCTTT.

The chain uses TRBV29-1 and TRBJ1-2; D possibly corresponds to TRBD1 (6 bases). V was shortened by 5 bases and J by 3 bases, with 13 bases between the two germline ends. The CDR3 has 13 amino acids. Germline CDR1 and CDR2: SQVTM and ANQGSEA. The CDR3 sequence is CSVPREGDYGYTF. DNA for the CDR3: TGCAGCGTTCCCCGGGAGGGGGACTATGGCTACACCTTC.

The genes are TRBV7-9 and TRBJ2-5, with 7 positions matching TRBD1. The CDR3 has 14 amino acids. The J segment lost 5 bases and the V segment lost 5 bases, leaving 8 bases of the junction unmatched. Germline assignment: CDR1 SEHNR and CDR2 FQNEAQ (reference sequence). CDR3 DNA sequence: TGTGCCAGCAGCCATGGGACAGTCGGGGAGACCCAGTACTTC. It encodes CASSHGTVGETQYF.

This chain connects TRBV19 to TRBJ1-1; tentatively, D is TRBD1 (6 bases). CDR1 LNHDA and CDR2 SQIVND come from the germline V gene (reference sequence). V gave up 1 base and J gave up 4 bases, with 10 bases separating them. There are 14 residues in the CDR3. CDR3 sequence (DNA): TGTGCCAGTAGTATAGGCAGGGGAAGCACTGAAGCTTTCTTT. This encodes CASSIGRGSTEAFF.

The gene calls are TRBV2 and TRBJ2-5, with 8 bases aligning to TRBD2. Germline V gene sequence: CDR1 SNHLY, CDR2 FYNNEI. The CDR3 runs 13 residues. J gave up 6 bases and V 11 bases, and 11 bases lay outside the gene matches. Here the CDR3 DNA reads TGTGCCGTCCTGGGACTAGATTCTCAGACCCAGTACTTC. Protein product: CAVLGLDSQTQYF.

The chain recombines TRBV30 with TRBJ1-1, with 8 bases matching TRBD1. Looked up from germline, CDR1 is GTSNPN and CDR2 is SVGIG (reference sequence). V shed 0 bases and J 1 base; nucleotides not matched to a gene: 4. CDR3 length: 15 amino acids. The CDR3 DNA reads as TGTGCCTGGAGTGTGACAGGGGAGACGAACACTGAAGCTTTCTTT. It is translated as CAWSVTGETNTEAFF. The complete variable domain, with remaining parts taken from reference TRBV30 and TRBJ1-1, reads SQTIHQWPATLVQPVGSPLSLECTVEGTSNPNLYWYRQAAGRGLQLLFYSVGIGQISSEVPQNLSASRPQDRQFILSSKKLLLSDSGFYLCAWSVTGETNTEAFFGQGTRLTVV.

V is TRBV11-3 and J is TRBJ2-7; D is possibly TRBD1 (5 bases). With 0 bases removed from V and 7 bases from J, the gap between germline ends came to 13 bases. The CDR3 length is 14 residues. CDR1 is SGHNT, CDR2 YENEEA, per germline. The chain's CDR3 is CASSLDLPAGEQYF. DNA of the CDR3: TGTGCCAGCAGCTTAGATCTTCCCGCAGGGGAGCAGTACTTC.

This clone appeared a single time. The rearrangement joins TRBV30 to TRBJ1-1; D uncertain. V gave up 0 bases and J gave up 6 bases, with 5 bases separating them. Germline CDR1 reads GTSNPN; CDR2 reads SVGIG (reference sequence). The CDR3 contains 11 residues. As DNA, the CDR3 is TGTGCCTGGAGTGTAACGGCTGAAGCTTTCTTT. This sequence encodes CAWSVTAEAFF. The whole variable domain, remainder taken from reference TRBV30 and TRBJ1-1, is SQTIHQWPATLVQPVGSPLSLECTVEGTSNPNLYWYRQAAGRGLQLLFYSVGIGQISSEVPQNLSASRPQDRQFILSSKKLLLSDSGFYLCAWSVTAEAFFGQGTRLTVV.

The chain carries TRBV7-9 and TRBJ2-5, with D possibly matching TRBD1 (5 bases). The germline V gene encodes CDR1 SEHNR and CDR2 FQNEAQ (reference sequence). The CDR3 length is 16 residues. V shed 5 bases and J shed 4 bases, with 20 bases lying between them. This chain's CDR3 is CASSPIIQGQGETQYF. CDR3 DNA: TGTGCCAGCAGCCCCATAATCCAGGGCCAGGGAGAGACCCAGTACTTC.

The CDR3 DNA follows: TGTGCCAGCAGCAATGGTGCGGGGAGGTGGGATGGCTACACCTTC. It is translated as CASSNGAGRWDGYTF. V gene TRBV6-5 combines with J gene TRBJ1-2, with D uncertain. Germline loops: CDR1 MNHEY, CDR2 SVGAGI. V was clipped by 6 bases and J by 6 bases, with 20 bases between them. The CDR3 runs to 15 residues.

The chain is built from TRBV10-2 and TRBJ2-1, with D tentatively TRBD2 (6 bases). This CDR3 contains 15 residues. The germline CDR1 and CDR2 sequences are WSHSY and SAAADI. The V and J ends lost 0 bases and 6 bases respectively, with 12 bases between them. CDR3 sequence: CASSESTGGGNEQFF. The CDR3 nucleotides are TGCGCCAGCAGTGAGTCGACCGGGGGTGGCAATGAGCAGTTCTTC.

The chain uses TRBV4-3 and TRBJ1-3; D is ambiguous. The germline CDR1 and CDR2 sequences are LGHNA and YSLEER. Deletions cut 1 base from V and 2 bases from J, with 15 bases between. This CDR3 region has 17 residues. The CDR3 here is CASSQVWRARAGNTIYF. CDR3 in DNA: TGCGCCAGCAGCCAAGTTTGGAGGGCAAGGGCTGGAAACACCATATATTTT.